The 30 T cell receptor beta chains reported below all come from one sample, sequenced in a study of beta chain features in type 1 diabetes. Study-wide results and caveats: For Type 1 diabetes patients, all four CD4+ subsets carried TCRB CDR3s that were moderately but significantly shorter.

Expressed TCRB transcripts were sequenced because the entire RNA isolate underwent reverse transcription. Sequencing was performed with immunoSEQ multiplex PCR; in TCRdb, only in-frame clones are kept and a portion is missing. The sample lists approximately 260,000 clones; about 20% were seen once. Antigen specificity for these receptors is unknown. Sequencing was done on a sample of naive CD4+ T cells from blood. All receptors derive from a woman aged 40 to 55 with type 1 diabetes.

The gene calls are TRBV5-1 and TRBJ1-1; 7 nucleotides agree with TRBD1. The CDR3 totals 15 residues. The trim removed 4 bases at V and 1 base at J, leaving 7 bases unmatched. CDR1 and CDR2 (germline): SGHRS, YFSETQ. CDR3 residues: CASSHGSGGNTEAFF. CDR3 DNA sequence: TGCGCCAGCAGCCATGGGTCAGGGGGGAACACTGAAGCTTTCTTT.

This chain joins TRBV5-1 and TRBJ1-1, with D possibly matching TRBD1 (6 bases). Trimming cost V 1 base and J 2 bases, with 15 bases left between them. This CDR3 is 16 amino acids long. Germline V gene sequence: CDR1 SGHRS, CDR2 YFSETQ. The CDR3 DNA reads as TGCGCCAGCAGCTTGTTAGGGGGTCGCAGTAACACTGAAGCTTTCTTT. Translating it yields CASSLLGGRSNTEAFF.

The V call is TRBV28, the J call TRBJ1-1; perhaps TRBD1 as D (5 bases). CDR1 is MDHEN, CDR2 SYDVKM, per germline. This CDR3 has 16 residues. V dropped 5 bases and J dropped 1 base, with 17 bases sitting between them. CDR3 bases: TGTGCCAGCAGTCCCGCTGACAGTCAACGGAACACTGAAGCTTTCTTT. As protein: CASSPADSQRNTEAFF.

The rearrangement links TRBV2 to TRBJ2-5; D gene uncertain. The CDR3 length is 13 residues. Germline V gene lookup returns CDR1 SNHLY and CDR2 FYNNEI. V gave up 11 bases and J gave up 1 base, with 14 bases separating them. The chain's CDR3 is CASYTDTQETQYF. The CDR3 DNA is TGTGCCTCATACACCGACACCCAAGAGACCCAGTACTTC.

This clone showed up just a few times. The chain links TRBV19 to TRBJ1-2; D is undetermined. The CDR3 is 13 residues long. The V and J ends lost 7 bases and 3 bases respectively, with 12 bases between them. Per germline, CDR1 LNHDA and CDR2 SQIVND (reference sequence). The CDR3 coding sequence is TGTGCCAGTACCACGGGATACGACTATGGCTACACCTTC. Translation gives CASTTGYDYGYTF.

The chain has TRBV4-2 and TRBJ2-3, with a weak D call TRBD2 (5 bases). Germline V gene lookup returns CDR1 LGHNA and CDR2 YNFKEQ. The V gene lost 0 bases and the J gene lost 3 bases, with 10 bases spanning the gap. The CDR3 extends over 15 amino acids. The CDR3 nucleotides are TGTGCCAGCAGCCAAGATTTGAGGGAGACAGATACGCAGTATTTT. As protein: CASSQDLRETDTQYF.

This clone has only a few counts. The chain combines TRBV13 with TRBJ1-1; maybe TRBD1 (5 bases). This CDR3 region has 13 residues. CDR1 is PRHDT, CDR2 FYEKMQ, per germline (reference sequence). V was shortened by 4 bases and J by 5 bases, with 11 bases between the two germline ends. CDR3: CASSSTDWTEAFF. As DNA, the CDR3 is TGTGCCAGCAGCTCGACAGATTGGACTGAAGCTTTCTTT.

This chain links TRBV5-8 with TRBJ2-5, with a possible D match to TRBD1 (5 bases). V was cut by 10 bases and J by 2 bases, with 9 bases left in between. Germline V gives CDR1 SGHTS, CDR2 YDEGEE. The CDR3 spans 11 residues. DNA of the CDR3: TGTGCCGCCCACAGGCAAGAGACCCAGTACTTC. Amino acid sequence: CAAHRQETQYF. The full variable domain, completed using reference TRBV5-8 and TRBJ2-5, is EAGVTQSPTHLIKTRGQQATLRCSPISGHTSVYWYQQALGLGLQFLLWYDEGEERNRGNFPPRFSGRQFPNYSSELNVNALELEDSALYLCAAHRQETQYFGPGTRLLVL.

The J gene is TRBJ1-2, the V gene TRBV7-9, with D possibly TRBD1 on 5 matching bases. This CDR3 is 13 amino acids long. V gave up 5 bases and J gave up 7 bases, with 14 bases separating them. The germline V gene has CDR1 SEHNR and CDR2 FQNEAQ (reference sequence). The CDR3 loop reads CASSHGTAAGYTF. In DNA form, the CDR3 reads TGTGCCAGCAGCCACGGGACTGCGGCTGGCTACACCTTC.

This clone was counted a few times. The chain recombines TRBV7-9 with TRBJ2-1; 13 nucleotides agree with TRBD2. Trimming took 1 base from V and 9 from J; bases not matched to a gene: 3. CDR3 size: 15 residues. Germline V CDR1 and CDR2: SEHNR, FQNEAQ (reference sequence). For the CDR3, the DNA is TGTGCCAGCAGCTTAGAGGGACTAGCGGGAATTGAGCAGTTCTTC. Its translation: CASSLEGLAGIEQFF.

For the CDR3, the DNA is TGTGCCAGCACCCGGGAGGGGGGAGACACAGATACGCAGTATTTT. Translated: CASTREGGDTDTQYF. The genes are TRBV2 and TRBJ2-3; TRBD2 matches 8 bases. From germline, CDR1 is SNHLY and CDR2 FYNNEI. The CDR3 consists of 15 residues. Unmatched junction bases numbered 8, after V lost 7 bases and J lost 2 bases.

This clone has only a few counts. The chain's CDR3 is CSARRGTGGNEQFF. The DNA for the CDR3 is TGCAGCGCGCGTCGGGGGACAGGGGGTAATGAGCAGTTCTTC. The V and J genes are TRBV29-1 and TRBJ2-1, with 11 bases identical to TRBD1. Germline V lookup: CDR1 SQVTM, CDR2 ANQGSEA. This CDR3 is 14 amino acids long. J was trimmed by 7 bases and V by 7 bases; bases with no gene match: 9.

This clone turned up a few times. The V gene is TRBV11-2, the J gene TRBJ1-4, with 8 bases that match TRBD1. In germline, CDR1 is SGHAT, CDR2 FQNNGV. There are 14 residues in the CDR3. With V trimmed by 3 bases and J by 11 bases, 8 bases remained unmatched. The CDR3 protein is CASSFGQGVGKLFF. The CDR3 DNA sequence: TGTGCCAGCAGCTTCGGACAGGGCGTTGGGAAACTGTTTTTT.

This clone occurred once. This CDR3 is also generated by other DNA sequences in the sample. The CDR3 DNA reads as TGTGCCAGCAGTTCGGGGACAGGCAACTACAATGAGCAGTTCTTC. Translating gives CASSSGTGNYNEQFF. The V gene is TRBV28, the J gene TRBJ2-1, with 8 bases lining up with TRBD1. J gave up 3 bases and V 4 bases, and 5 bases lay outside the gene matches. The CDR3 length is 15 residues. Germline values: CDR1 MDHEN, CDR2 SYDVKM.

J is TRBJ1-2 and V is TRBV29-1, with D possibly TRBD1 on 5 matching bases. Germline V gene sequence: CDR1 SQVTM, CDR2 ANQGSEA. V lost 6 bases and J lost 1, with 12 bases in between. The CDR3 runs 13 residues. The CDR3 coding sequence is TGCAGCGTCCGTACCAGGGATAACTATGGCTACACCTTC. As protein: CSVRTRDNYGYTF.

This rearrangement joins TRBV5-1 to TRBJ2-7; 7 bases agree with TRBD2. V was pared by 8 bases and J by 2 bases, with 10 bases of the junction left unmatched. The CDR3 loop spans 14 amino acids. Germline values: CDR1 SGHRS, CDR2 YFSETQ. The CDR3 DNA follows: TGCGCCAGTAATCCTAGCGGCCCTGCCTACGAGCAGTACTTC. Residues: CASNPSGPAYEQYF.

This clone was counted a few times. The chain employs TRBV7-9 and TRBJ1-2; D may be TRBD1 (6 bases). The CDR3 is 14 amino acids. Germline V gene sequence: CDR1 SEHNR, CDR2 FQNEAQ (reference sequence). V was clipped by 3 bases and J by 3 bases, with 11 bases between them. The DNA for the CDR3 is TGTGCCAGCAGCTTGCAGGGGAAGGACTATGGCTACACCTTC. It is translated as CASSLQGKDYGYTF.

This rearrangement joins TRBV5-1 to TRBJ1-2, with 8 positions matching TRBD1. Germline V CDR1 and CDR2: SGHRS, YFSETQ. There are 15 residues in the CDR3. Unmatched junction bases numbered 12, after V lost 3 bases and J lost 8 bases. The CDR3 DNA reads TGCGCCAGCAGCTCACCCACTGCAGGGACAGGCGGCTACACCTTC. As protein: CASSSPTAGTGGYTF.

This clone has more than one count but fewer than ten. This chain joins TRBV10-3 and TRBJ2-5; perhaps TRBD2 as D (5 bases). This CDR3 is 15 amino acids long. Germline V gene sequence: CDR1 ENHRY, CDR2 SYGVKD. V shed 3 bases and J shed 2 bases, with 13 bases lying between them. The DNA of the CDR3 is TGTGCCATCAGTGATAGAGCCGCGGGTCAAGAGACCCAGTACTTC. It codes for CAISDRAAGQETQYF.

The rearrangement joins TRBV4-1 to TRBJ1-6; D gene ambiguous. Germline assignment: CDR1 MGHRA and CDR2 YSYEKL. The CDR3 length is 17 residues. V was shortened by 6 bases and J by 3 bases, with 18 bases between the two germline ends. CDR3 bases: TGCGCCAGCAGTCAGTCCCCGGGTAGGAACTATAATTCACCCCTCCACTTT. Its protein product is CASSQSPGRNYNSPLHF.

V usage is TRBV28 and J usage is TRBJ2-7, with 8 bases fitting TRBD2. Unmatched junction bases numbered 8, after V lost 4 bases and J lost 3 bases. From germline, CDR1 is MDHEN and CDR2 SYDVKM. CDR3 length: 15 amino acids. CDR3 protein: CASSSQSGRVYEQYF. The DNA for the CDR3 is TGTGCCAGCAGTTCCCAGAGCGGGAGAGTCTACGAGCAGTACTTC.

To note about this clone: Different DNA sequences within this sample yield the same CDR3. The chain recombines TRBV28 with TRBJ1-5, with a possible D match to TRBD1 (5 bases). V was shortened by 6 bases and J by 6 bases, with 6 bases between the two germline ends. Germline CDR1 and CDR2: MDHEN and SYDVKM. The CDR3 is 11 residues long. CDR3 DNA sequence: TGTGCCAGCAGCGGGGGTCAGCCCCAGCATTTT. Translation: CASSGGQPQHF. The entire variable domain, with the rest obtained from reference TRBV28 and TRBJ1-5, is as follows: DVKVTQSSRYLVKRTGEKVFLECVQDMDHENMFWYRQDPGLGLRLIYFSYDVKMKEKGDIPEGYSVSREKKERFSLILESASTNQTSMYLCASSGGQPQHFGDGTRLSIL.

This sequence joins TRBV7-2 and TRBJ2-5, with 9 bases lining up with TRBD1. The CDR3 runs 15 residues. CDR1 and CDR2 from the germline V gene are SGHTA and FQGNSA. The ends lost 5 bases at V and 7 bases at J; junction bases unmatched: 11. The CDR3 DNA sequence: TGTGCCAGCAGCGTATCGGGACAGGGACAGGGGACCCAGTACTTC. As protein: CASSVSGQGQGTQYF.

The V gene is TRBV7-8, the J gene TRBJ2-7, with 7 bases matching TRBD1. This CDR3 has 14 residues. V lost 6 bases and J lost 3; bases outside the gene matches: 8. CDR1 is SGHVS and CDR2 is FQNEAQ in the germline V gene. This CDR3 is CASSYRDSFYEQYF. The CDR3 DNA reads TGTGCCAGCAGTTACCGGGACAGTTTCTACGAGCAGTACTTC.

The V call is TRBV7-9, the J call TRBJ2-7; D is possibly TRBD1 (5 bases). Germline loops: CDR1 SEHNR, CDR2 FQNEAQ (reference sequence). Trimming cost V 3 bases and J 0 bases, with 12 bases left between them. The CDR3 has 15 residues. The CDR3 here is CASSFLGVSSYEQYF. CDR3 bases: TGTGCCAGCAGCTTCCTAGGGGTGAGCTCCTACGAGCAGTACTTC.

This clone came up a few times. The rearrangement joins TRBV6-5 to TRBJ1-1; possibly TRBD1 for D (6 bases). V lost 6 bases, J lost 0 bases, and 11 bases lay in between. The CDR3 spans 14 residues. From germline, CDR1 is MNHEY and CDR2 SVGAGI. For the CDR3, the DNA is TGTGCCAGCAGGAGGGACAACTTGAACACTGAAGCTTTCTTT. Residues: CASRRDNLNTEAFF.

Concerning this clone itself: Distinct nucleotide sequences in the sample also encode this CDR3. The chain joins TRBV7-9 to TRBJ2-5; a possible D gene is TRBD1 (5 bases). Deletions cut 1 base from V and 4 bases from J, with 7 bases between. Germline CDR1 reads SEHNR; CDR2 reads FQNEAQ (reference sequence). This CDR3 comprises 13 residues. The CDR3 protein is CASSLGQGETQYF. The CDR3 bases are TGTGCCAGCAGCTTAGGGCAGGGAGAGACCCAGTACTTC. The full variable domain, rest sourced from reference TRBV7-9 and TRBJ2-5, is DTGVSQNPRHKITKRGQNVTFRCDPISEHNRLYWYRQTLGQGPEFLTYFQNEAQLEKSRLLSDRFSAERPKGSFSTLEIQRTEQGDSAMYLCASSLGQGETQYFGPGTRLLVL.

There are a few counts of this clone. This chain connects TRBV5-1 to TRBJ2-5; 8 bases are shared with TRBD1. With V trimmed by 0 bases and J by 4 bases, 8 bases remained unmatched. Germline assignment: CDR1 SGHRS and CDR2 YFSETQ. This CDR3 has 16 residues. The CDR3, as DNA: TGCGCCAGCAGCTTGGGTAACCGACAGGGGACAGAGACCCAGTACTTC. Translated, it gives CASSLGNRQGTETQYF. The full variable domain, in which reference TRBV5-1 and TRBJ2-5 provide the parts outside the CDR3, is KAGVTQTPRYLIKTRGQQVTLSCSPISGHRSVSWYQQTPGQGLQFLFEYFSETQRNKGNFPGRFSGRQFSNSRSEMNVSTLELGDSALYLCASSLGNRQGTETQYFGPGTRLLVL.

This rearrangement joins TRBV4-1 to TRBJ1-1, with 8 bases aligning to TRBD1. J lost 5 bases, V lost 0 bases, and 5 bases had no gene match. The germline gives CDR1 MGHRA, CDR2 YSYEKL. This CDR3 is 15 amino acids long. The CDR3 is CASSQESRTGTEAFF. In DNA, the CDR3 is TGCGCCAGCAGCCAAGAATCACGGACAGGGACTGAAGCTTTCTTT.

This clone was seen only a few times. J is TRBJ2-7 and V is TRBV5-6; D call uncertain. The germline V and J ends were trimmed by 4 bases and 1 base, with 9 bases remaining between them. CDR3 length: 13 residues. Germline V lookup: CDR1 SGHDT, CDR2 YYEEEE. The chain's CDR3 is CASSTGYSYEQYF. Here the CDR3 DNA reads TGTGCCAGCAGCACGGGTTATTCCTACGAGCAGTACTTC.